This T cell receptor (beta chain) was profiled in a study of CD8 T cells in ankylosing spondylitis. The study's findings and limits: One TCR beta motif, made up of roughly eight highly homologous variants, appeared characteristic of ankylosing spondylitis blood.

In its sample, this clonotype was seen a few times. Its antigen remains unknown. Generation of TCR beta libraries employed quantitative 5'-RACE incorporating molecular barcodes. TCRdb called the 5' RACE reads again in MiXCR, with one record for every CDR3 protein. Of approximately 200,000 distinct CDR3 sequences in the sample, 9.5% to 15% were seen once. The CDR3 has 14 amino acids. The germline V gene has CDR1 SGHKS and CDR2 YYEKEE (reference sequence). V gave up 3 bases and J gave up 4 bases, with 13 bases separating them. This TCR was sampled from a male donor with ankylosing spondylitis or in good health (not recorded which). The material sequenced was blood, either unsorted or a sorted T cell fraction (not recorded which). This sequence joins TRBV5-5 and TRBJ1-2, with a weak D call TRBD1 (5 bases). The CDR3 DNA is TGTGCCAGCAGCTCGGTGGAGGGGAGCTATGGCTACACCTTC. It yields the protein CASSSVEGSYGYTF.